In this sample, the clone carrying this T cell receptor beta chain turned up many times. This may come from a read error, since a much larger clone is one base off. Amplification of TCR beta CDR3 regions used RNA as the template. TCR CDR3 underwent first-round RT-PCR with the HTBI primer set. TCRdb reprocessed the multiplex PCR reads via MiXCR and lists one record per CDR3 protein. The table includes hundreds of thousands of distinct CDR3 sequences, roughly 14% detected once. The sample is drawn from a study of T cells in Graves' hyperthyroidism and ophthalmopathy. V trimming: 3 bases; J trimming: 0 bases; junction bases outside the gene matches: 1. Looked up from germline, CDR1 is MNHEY and CDR2 is SMNVEV (reference sequence). The length of the CDR3 is 15 residues. PBMCs stemmed from approximately 9.1 ml fresh peripheral blood.

The material sequenced was blood. The TCR originated in a woman aged 40-49 years with Graves' ophthalmopathy. The V call is TRBV27, the J call TRBJ2-4; 8 bases are shared with TRBD2. CDR3 sequence: CASSFLAGAKNIQYF. The CDR3 region has the DNA TGTGCCAGCAGTTTTCTAGCGGGAGCCAAAAACATTCAGTACTTC.